This T cell receptor (beta chain) was profiled in a study of T cells in Graves' hyperthyroidism and ophthalmopathy. General study points: Blood samples included most of the expanded thyroid clonotypes exceeding 0.001. Ophthalmopathy onset followed model prediction by a median about 6.9 months. In the analysis, a 13 V-J model separated ophthalmopathy from stable hyperthyroidism.

Regions amplified from RNA transcripts were the TCR beta CDR3 regions. HTBI primers drove first-round RT-PCR of the TCR CDR3. TCRdb re-called the multiplex PCR reads through MiXCR, storing one row per CDR3 protein. The sample holds over 650,000 distinct CDR3 sequences; just under 45% are singletons and the top ten take 7% to 7.5%. Germline V gene lookup returns CDR1 SQVTM and CDR2 ANQGSEA. Deletions cut 4 bases from V and 10 bases from J, with 14 bases between. The CDR3 consists of 12 residues. This clonotype has a single count. Its cognate antigen is unknown. Lactation, pregnancy, other autoimmune disease or uncontrolled infection led to exclusion of patients.

The clonotype comes from an adult man with Graves' disease, either hyperthyroidism or ophthalmopathy (not recorded which). Sequencing input: peripheral blood or thyroid tissue (not recorded which). The chain employs TRBV29-1 and TRBJ1-5, with a tentative D call TRBD1 (6 bases). The CDR3 loop is CSVVGGGHPQHF. DNA of the CDR3: TGCAGCGTTGTTGGGGGGGGGCATCCCCAGCATTTT.